The 17 T cell receptor beta chains reported below all come from one sample, sequenced in a study of chemoradiotherapy in HPV16-positive cancers. Some clones are missing from TCRdb's copy, which holds only in-frame ones; the method was immunoSEQ multiplex PCR. The sample yields about 15,000 clones, just over 90% seen once. Material: blood, obtained from a patient who underwent chemoradiotherapy. The receptors stem from a human donor with HPV-associated anogenital cancer.

V gene TRBV5-6 combines with J gene TRBJ2-7; D not resolved. The germline V gene has CDR1 SGHDT and CDR2 YYEEEE. The CDR3 consists of 13 residues. The V and J ends lost 4 bases and 5 bases respectively, with 13 bases between them. The CDR3 DNA follows: TGTGCCAGCAGCGGGAACTTCGAGAACGAGCAGTACTTC. It codes for CASSGNFENEQYF.

The J gene is TRBJ2-5, the V gene TRBV6-5, with 7 bases lining up with TRBD1. TRBJ2-7 matches the DNA end more closely, so the J call is doubtful. Germline V gene lookup returns CDR1 MNHEY and CDR2 SVGAGI. This CDR3 comprises 15 residues. The CDR3 is CASSYSRQGSHEQYF. The CDR3 nucleotides are TGTGCCAGCAGTTACAGCCGACAGGGTTCTCACGAGCAGTACTTC.

The V and J genes are TRBV25-1 and TRBJ1-2, with D perhaps TRBD1 (5 bases). V was shortened by 10 bases and J by 7 bases, with 19 bases between the two germline ends. The CDR3 extends over 13 amino acids. The germline V gene has CDR1 MGHDK and CDR2 SYGVNS. The CDR3 coding sequence is TGTGCCACCACTGGGAGGGGTTTGGCTGGCTACACCTTC. Amino acids: CATTGRGLAGYTF.

This clone was observed a single time. V and J are TRBV9 and TRBJ2-3; 7 nucleotides agree with TRBD2. Germline CDR1 reads SGDLS; CDR2 reads YYNGEE. The trim removed 1 base at V and 2 bases at J, leaving 4 bases unmatched. The CDR3 extends over 15 amino acids. This chain's CDR3 is CASSVRGLNTDTQYF. For the CDR3, the DNA is TGTGCCAGCAGCGTAAGGGGACTAAACACAGATACGCAGTATTTT. Variable domain in full (rest from reference TRBV9 and TRBJ2-3): DSGVTQTPKHLITATGQRVTLRCSPRSGDLSVYWYQQSLDQGLQFLIQYYNGEERAKGNILERFSAQQFPDLHSELNLSSLELGDSALYFCASSVRGLNTDTQYFGPGTRLTVL.

The chain combines TRBV5-1 with TRBJ1-6; perhaps TRBD1 as D (5 bases). This CDR3 is built from 15 residues. V gave up 0 bases and J gave up 6 bases, with 10 bases separating them. The germline CDR1 and CDR2 sequences are SGHRS and YFSETQ. CDR3 bases: TGCGCCAGCAGCTTGGCTCGGGACTTTAATTCACCCCTCCACTTT. This encodes CASSLARDFNSPLHF. Full variable domain (missing parts from reference TRBV5-1 and TRBJ1-6): KAGVTQTPRYLIKTRGQQVTLSCSPISGHRSVSWYQQTPGQGLQFLFEYFSETQRNKGNFPGRFSGRQFSNSRSEMNVSTLELGDSALYLCASSLARDFNSPLHFGNGTRLTVT.

Only one count was recorded for this clone. The chain employs TRBV10-2 and TRBJ1-6, with 8 bases lining up with TRBD1. The V and J ends lost 7 bases and 5 bases, in that order; junction bases with no gene match: 4. This CDR3 has 14 amino acids. In germline, CDR1 is WSHSY, CDR2 SAAADI. The CDR3 nucleotides read TGCGCCAGCACCAGGGGGCGGGATAATTCACCCCTCCACTTT. Translation: CASTRGRDNSPLHF.

The rearrangement links TRBV5-5 to TRBJ2-2, with D perhaps assigned TRBD1 or TRBD2 (5 bases each). CDR1 and CDR2 (germline): SGHKS, YYEKEE (reference sequence). CDR3 length: 17 residues. V lost 1 base and J 0 bases, leaving 13 bases between the germline ends. Here the CDR3 reads CASSLLPGTSNTGELFF. In DNA, the CDR3 is TGTGCCAGCAGCTTGTTACCCGGGACCTCGAACACCGGGGAGCTGTTTTTT.

The chain recombines TRBV7-3 with TRBJ2-1, with D perhaps given as TRBD1 or TRBD2 (5 bases each). V lost 5 bases to trimming and J lost 4 bases, with 15 bases between them. The CDR3 totals 15 residues. Germline CDR1 and CDR2: SGHTA and FQGTGA. The CDR3 nucleotides are TGTGCCAGCAGCGACCAGGTGAGGGGATACAATGAGCAGTTCTTC. The encoded protein is CASSDQVRGYNEQFF.

The chain couples TRBV6-5 to TRBJ2-2, with D uncertain. This CDR3 has 13 amino acids. The germline V and J ends were trimmed by 2 bases and 6 bases, with 7 bases remaining between them. Germline CDR1 is MNHEY and CDR2 is SVGAGI. The CDR3 loop is CASSYRPPGELFF. In nucleotides, the CDR3 is TGTGCCAGCAGTTACAGACCACCCGGGGAGCTGTTTTTT.

The V and J genes are TRBV10-1 and TRBJ2-1, with 8 bases matching TRBD1. Looked up from germline, CDR1 is WNHNN and CDR2 is SYGVQD (reference sequence). V lost 8 bases and J lost 7; bases outside the gene matches: 7. CDR3 length: 13 amino acids. CDR3: CASQGQGQNEQFF. Written as DNA, the CDR3 is TGCGCCAGCCAAGGACAGGGACAGAATGAGCAGTTCTTC.

The V call is TRBV7-2, the J call TRBJ1-4; perhaps TRBD1 as D (6 bases). The V gene lost 5 bases and the J gene lost 8 bases, with 21 bases spanning the gap. The CDR3 spans 16 residues. In germline, CDR1 is SGHTA, CDR2 FQGNSA. In DNA form, the CDR3 reads TGTGCCAGCAGCCCCCTGGTGGCAGGGGTTGGCGAAAAACTGTTTTTT. Its translation is CASSPLVAGVGEKLFF.

The chain links TRBV4-1 to TRBJ1-1, with 8 bases fitting TRBD1. CDR1 is MGHRA and CDR2 is YSYEKL in the germline V gene. The CDR3 extends over 15 amino acids. The J segment lost 0 bases and the V segment lost 4 bases, leaving 4 bases of the junction unmatched. In nucleotides, the CDR3 is TGCGCCAGCAGCCGAGGACAGGGAATGAACACTGAAGCTTTCTTT. Protein sequence: CASSRGQGMNTEAFF.

V is TRBV5-6 and J is TRBJ2-7; 9 bases are a match to TRBD1. The CDR3 totals 15 residues. Trimming at V came to 1 base and at J to 4 bases, leaving 6 bases not matched to a gene. Germline V gene data show CDR1 as SGHDT and CDR2 as YYEEEE. CDR3 in amino acids: CASSLLQGARYEQYF. In DNA form, the CDR3 reads TGTGCCAGCAGCTTGCTACAGGGGGCTAGGTACGAGCAGTACTTC.

The chain links TRBV6-1 to TRBJ1-6; 8 bases match TRBD1. This CDR3 comprises 15 residues. From germline, CDR1 is MNHNS and CDR2 SASEGT. V trimming: 7 bases; J trimming: 7 bases; junction bases outside the gene matches: 9. The CDR3 protein is CASNPSGTGNSPLHF. CDR3 nucleotide sequence: TGTGCCAGCAACCCTTCCGGGACAGGAAATTCACCCCTCCACTTT.

J is TRBJ1-2 and V is TRBV7-9, with D unclear. This CDR3 is built from 16 residues. The germline gives CDR1 SEHNR, CDR2 FQNEAQ (reference sequence). With 3 bases removed from V and 2 bases from J, the gap between germline ends came to 16 bases. The chain's CDR3 is CASSFGDIRVNYGYTF. CDR3 in DNA: TGTGCCAGCAGCTTTGGGGATATTAGAGTAAACTATGGCTACACCTTC.

The V call is TRBV6-1, the J call TRBJ2-7; 8 bases agree with TRBD2. V gave up 1 base and J gave up 2 bases; unmatched junction bases: 4. Germline-derived CDR1 and CDR2 are MNHNS and SASEGT. The CDR3 sequence is 15 residues long. The CDR3 loop is CASSEGGSGAYEQYF. The CDR3, as DNA: TGTGCCAGCAGTGAAGGGGGTAGCGGGGCCTACGAGCAGTACTTC.

The chain carries TRBV29-1 and TRBJ1-1; D gene unclear. V lost 6 bases to trimming and J lost 4 bases, with 9 bases between them. CDR3 size: 11 residues. Germline V gene sequence: CDR1 SQVTM, CDR2 ANQGSEA. CDR3 sequence: CSVREGTEAFF. Written as DNA, the CDR3 is TGCAGCGTCCGTGAGGGCACTGAAGCTTTCTTT.